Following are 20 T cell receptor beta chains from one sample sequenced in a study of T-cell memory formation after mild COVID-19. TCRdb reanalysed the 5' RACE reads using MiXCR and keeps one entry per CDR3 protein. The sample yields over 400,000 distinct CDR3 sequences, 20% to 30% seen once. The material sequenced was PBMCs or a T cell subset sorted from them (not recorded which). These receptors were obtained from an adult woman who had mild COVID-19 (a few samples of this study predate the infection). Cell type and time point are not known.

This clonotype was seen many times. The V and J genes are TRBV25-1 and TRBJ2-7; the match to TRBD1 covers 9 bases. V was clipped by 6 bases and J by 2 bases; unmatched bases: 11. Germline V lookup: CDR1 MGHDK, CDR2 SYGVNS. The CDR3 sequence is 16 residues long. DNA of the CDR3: TGTGCCAGCAGGGCCCTTCTCGGGACAGGGACCTACGAGCAGTACTTC. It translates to CASRALLGTGTYEQYF.

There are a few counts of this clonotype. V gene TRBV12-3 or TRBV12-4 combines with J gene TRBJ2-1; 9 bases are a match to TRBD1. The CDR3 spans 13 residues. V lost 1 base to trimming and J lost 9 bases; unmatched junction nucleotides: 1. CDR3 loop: CASSLVDRGEQFF. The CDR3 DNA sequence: TGTGCCAGCAGTTTAGTGGACAGGGGTGAGCAGTTCTTC.

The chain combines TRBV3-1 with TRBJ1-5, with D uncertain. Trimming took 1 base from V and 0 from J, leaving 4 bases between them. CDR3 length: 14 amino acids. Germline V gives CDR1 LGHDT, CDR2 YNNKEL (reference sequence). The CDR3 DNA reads TGTGCCAGCAGCCAAGCCTATAGCAATCAGCCCCAGCATTTT. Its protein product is CASSQAYSNQPQHF. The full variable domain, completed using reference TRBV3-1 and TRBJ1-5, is DTAVSQTPKYLVTQMGNDKSIKCEQNLGHDTMYWYKQDSKKFLKIMFSYNNKELIINETVPNRFSPKSPDKAHLNLHINSLELGDSAVYFCASSQAYSNQPQHFGDGTRLSIL.

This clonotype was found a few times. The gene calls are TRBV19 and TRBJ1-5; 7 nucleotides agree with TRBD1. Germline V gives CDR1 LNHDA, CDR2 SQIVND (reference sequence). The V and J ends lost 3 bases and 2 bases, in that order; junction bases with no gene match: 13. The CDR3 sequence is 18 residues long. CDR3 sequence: CASSIRGGVKMGNQPQHF. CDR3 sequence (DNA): TGTGCCAGTAGTATCAGGGGGGGCGTGAAGATGGGCAATCAGCCCCAGCATTTT.

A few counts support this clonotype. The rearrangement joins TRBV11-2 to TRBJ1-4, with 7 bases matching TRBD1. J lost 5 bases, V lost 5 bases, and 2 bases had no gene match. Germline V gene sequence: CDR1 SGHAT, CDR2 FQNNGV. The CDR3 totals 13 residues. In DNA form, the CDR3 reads TGTGCCAGCAGCCCGGGACAGAATGAAAAACTGTTTTTT. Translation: CASSPGQNEKLFF.

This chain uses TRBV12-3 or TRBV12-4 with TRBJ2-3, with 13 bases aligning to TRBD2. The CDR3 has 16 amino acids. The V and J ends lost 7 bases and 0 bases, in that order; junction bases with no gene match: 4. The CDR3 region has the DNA TGTGCCAGCACCCCGGGACTAGCGGGAAGCACAGATACGCAGTATTTT. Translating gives CASTPGLAGSTDTQYF.

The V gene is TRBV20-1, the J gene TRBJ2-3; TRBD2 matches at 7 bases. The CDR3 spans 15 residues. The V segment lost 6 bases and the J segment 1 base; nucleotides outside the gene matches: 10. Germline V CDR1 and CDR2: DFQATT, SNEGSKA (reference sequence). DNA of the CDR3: TGCAGTGCCTCTATTCGGGCGGGGGGCACAGATACGCAGTATTTT. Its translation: CSASIRAGGTDTQYF.

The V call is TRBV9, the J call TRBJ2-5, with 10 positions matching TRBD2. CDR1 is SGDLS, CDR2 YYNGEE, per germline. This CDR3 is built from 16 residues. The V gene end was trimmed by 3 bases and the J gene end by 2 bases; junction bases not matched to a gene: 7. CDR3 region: CASSEVSGGTQETQYF. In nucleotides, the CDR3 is TGTGCCAGCAGCGAGGTTAGCGGGGGGACACAAGAGACCCAGTACTTC.

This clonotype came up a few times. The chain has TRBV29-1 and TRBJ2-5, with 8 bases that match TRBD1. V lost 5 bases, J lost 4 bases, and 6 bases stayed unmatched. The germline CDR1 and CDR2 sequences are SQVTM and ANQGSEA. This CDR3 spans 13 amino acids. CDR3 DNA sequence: TGCAGCGTTCAGGGGGCGAAAGGAGAGACCCAGTACTTC. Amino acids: CSVQGAKGETQYF.

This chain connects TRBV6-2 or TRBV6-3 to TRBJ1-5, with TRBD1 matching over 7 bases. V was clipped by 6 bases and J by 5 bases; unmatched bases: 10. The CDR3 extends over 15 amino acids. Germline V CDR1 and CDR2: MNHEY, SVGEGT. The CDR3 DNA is TGTGCCAGCAGATTCTCGACAGGGCGGCATCAGCCCCAGCATTTT. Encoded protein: CASRFSTGRHQPQHF.

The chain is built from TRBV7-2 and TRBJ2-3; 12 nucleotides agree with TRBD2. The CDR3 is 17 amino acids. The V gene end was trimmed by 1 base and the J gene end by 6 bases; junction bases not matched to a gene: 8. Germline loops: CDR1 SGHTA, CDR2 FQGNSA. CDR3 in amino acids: CASSLGWASGRADTQYF. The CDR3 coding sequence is TGTGCCAGCAGCTTAGGTTGGGCTAGCGGGAGGGCCGATACGCAGTATTTT. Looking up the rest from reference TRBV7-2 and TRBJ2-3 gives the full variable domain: GAGVSQSPSNKVTEKGKDVELRCDPISGHTALYWYRQSLGQGLEFLIYFQGNSAPDKSGLPSDRFSAERTGGSVSTLTIQRTQQEDSAVYLCASSLGWASGRADTQYFGPGTRLTVL.

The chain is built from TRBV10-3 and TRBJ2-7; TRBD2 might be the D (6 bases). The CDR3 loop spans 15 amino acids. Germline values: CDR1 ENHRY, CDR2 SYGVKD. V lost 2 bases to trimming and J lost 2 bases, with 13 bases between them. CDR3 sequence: CAISERLAAAYEQYF. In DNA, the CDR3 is TGTGCCATCAGTGAGCGATTAGCGGCCGCCTACGAGCAGTACTTC.

The CDR3 loop is CASSYDRGSEAFF. The CDR3 DNA follows: TGTGCCAGCAGCTACGACAGGGGATCTGAAGCTTTCTTT. V gene TRBV7-6 combines with J gene TRBJ1-1; the match to TRBD1 covers 8 bases. V lost 4 bases and J lost 6; bases outside the gene matches: 4. The CDR3 runs to 13 residues. CDR1 and CDR2 from the germline V gene are SGHVS and FNYEAQ.

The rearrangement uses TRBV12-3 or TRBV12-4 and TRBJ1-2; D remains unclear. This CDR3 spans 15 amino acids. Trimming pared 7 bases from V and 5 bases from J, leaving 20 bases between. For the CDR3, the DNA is TGTGCCAGCACCTCGGAGGTTCTAGGATTATATGGCTACACCTTC. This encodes CASTSEVLGLYGYTF.

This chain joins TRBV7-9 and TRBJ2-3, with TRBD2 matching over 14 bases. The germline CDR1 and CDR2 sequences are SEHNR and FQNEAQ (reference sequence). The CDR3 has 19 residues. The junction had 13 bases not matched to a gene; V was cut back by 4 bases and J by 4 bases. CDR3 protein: CASSSRLAGGPGFPDTQYF. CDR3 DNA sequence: TGTGCCAGCAGCTCCAGACTAGCGGGGGGGCCCGGTTTCCCAGATACGCAGTATTTT.

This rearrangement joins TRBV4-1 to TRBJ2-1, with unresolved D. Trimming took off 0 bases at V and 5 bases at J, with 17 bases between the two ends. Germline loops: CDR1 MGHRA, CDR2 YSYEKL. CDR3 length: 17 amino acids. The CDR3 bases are TGCGCCAGCAGCCAAGATCACCCCCGGCTGAGTCACAATGAGCAGTTCTTC. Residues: CASSQDHPRLSHNEQFF.

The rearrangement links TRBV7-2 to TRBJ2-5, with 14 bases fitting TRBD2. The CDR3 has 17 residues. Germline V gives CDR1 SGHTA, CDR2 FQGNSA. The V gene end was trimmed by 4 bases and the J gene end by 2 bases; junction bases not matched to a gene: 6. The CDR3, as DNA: TGTGCCAGCAGCTGGACTAGCGGGGGGACAGGGCAAGAGACCCAGTACTTC. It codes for CASSWTSGGTGQETQYF.

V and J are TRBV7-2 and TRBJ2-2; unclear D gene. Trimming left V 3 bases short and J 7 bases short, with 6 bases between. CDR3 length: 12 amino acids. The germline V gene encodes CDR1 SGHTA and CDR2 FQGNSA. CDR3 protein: CASSFVFGELFF. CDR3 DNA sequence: TGTGCCAGCAGCTTTGTTTTCGGGGAGCTGTTTTTT. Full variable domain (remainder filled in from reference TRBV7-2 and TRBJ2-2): GAGVSQSPSNKVTEKGKDVELRCDPISGHTALYWYRQSLGQGLEFLIYFQGNSAPDKSGLPSDRFSAERTGGSVSTLTIQRTQQEDSAVYLCASSFVFGELFFGEGSRLTVL.

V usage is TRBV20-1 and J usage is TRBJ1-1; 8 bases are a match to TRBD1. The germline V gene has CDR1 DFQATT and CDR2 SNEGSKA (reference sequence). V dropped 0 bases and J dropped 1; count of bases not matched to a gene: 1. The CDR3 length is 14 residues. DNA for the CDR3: TGCAGTGCTAGAGAGGGGACAGGGAACACTGAAGCTTTCTTT. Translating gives CSAREGTGNTEAFF.

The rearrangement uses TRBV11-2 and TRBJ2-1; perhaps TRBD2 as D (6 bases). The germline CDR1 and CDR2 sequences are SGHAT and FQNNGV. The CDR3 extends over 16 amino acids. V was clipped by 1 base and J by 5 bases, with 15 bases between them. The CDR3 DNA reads TGTGCCAGCAGCTTAGGGGGGAGCGGGTTGGACAATGAGCAGTTCTTC. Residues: CASSLGGSGLDNEQFF.